These T cell receptor beta chains were read from a single sample in a study of T cell repertoires in cytomegalovirus infection. TCRdb passed the reads through MiXCR, listing each CDR3 protein once. Here the sample spans 100,000 to 150,000 distinct CDR3 sequences, 8% to 9% being singletons. The sample consisted of PBMCs. Receptors were obtained from a human donor in good health (CMV status not recorded). Some clones in this sample may be carry-over from other donors' samples. The CDR3 runs from the conserved cysteine through the conserved F or W. Fields, in order: clone size, V gene, J gene, D gene, CDR3 protein, CDR3 DNA. A D gene is named only where the DNA matches it firmly. Clone size is given for some rows only: seen once, a few or many times, or a class if the clone is expanded.

many	TRBV12-3/TRBV12-4	TRBJ1-1	-	CAGFGGYTEAFF	TGTGCCGGGTTTGGGGGCTACACTGAAGCTTTCTTT
many	TRBV7-9	TRBJ2-5	-	CASAQGKETQYF	TGTGCCAGCGCGCAGGGGAAGGAGACCCAGTACTTC
many	TRBV7-2	TRBJ2-1	-	CASSPTQGRGSEQFF	TGTGCCAGCAGCCCAACTCAGGGGAGAGGAAGCGAGCAGTTCTTC
many	TRBV12-3/TRBV12-4	TRBJ1-6	-	CASSLAPGLASPLHF	TGTGCCAGCAGTTTAGCTCCCGGGCTGGCGTCACCCCTCCACTTT
few	TRBV5-4	TRBJ2-1	-	CASSFGRGYNEQFF	TGTGCCAGCAGTTTTGGGCGGGGATACAATGAGCAGTTCTTC
few	TRBV12-3/TRBV12-4	TRBJ2-7	-	CASSLGRYGRVHEQYF	TGTGCCAGCAGTTTAGGACGCTATGGCAGGGTGCACGAGCAGTACTTC
many	TRBV7-9	TRBJ2-7	-	CASSLGWGTYEQYF	TGTGCCAGCAGCTTAGGTTGGGGGACCTACGAGCAGTACTTC
many	TRBV2	TRBJ1-3	TRBD1	CASGDRGTGNTIYF	TGTGCCAGCGGTGACAGGGGTACTGGAAACACCATATATTTT
many	TRBV12-3/TRBV12-4	TRBJ1-2	-	CASNLAGGGIYGYTF	TGTGCCAGCAACTTGGCCGGGGGGGGGATCTATGGCTACACCTTC
many	TRBV29-1	TRBJ1-1	-	CSVPPFGQKNTEAFF	TGCAGCGTACCTCCGTTCGGACAGAAGAACACTGAAGCTTTCTTT
many	TRBV10-3	TRBJ2-1	TRBD1	CAVLNRGNEQFF	TGTGCCGTCCTGAACAGGGGGAATGAGCAGTTCTTC
many	TRBV12-3/TRBV12-4	TRBJ1-3	-	CASSPLGNSGNTIYF	TGTGCCAGCAGCCCACTCGGGAACTCCGGAAACACCATATATTTT
-	TRBV12-3/TRBV12-4	TRBJ1-2	-	CASKNGGGYGYTF	TGTGCCAGCAAGAACGGAGGAGGTTATGGCTACACCTTC
many	TRBV4-1	TRBJ2-2	-	CASSLESGNTGELFF	TGCGCCAGCAGCCTAGAGAGCGGGAACACCGGGGAGCTGTTTTTT
many	TRBV7-2	TRBJ2-3	TRBD2	CASSLLAGFTDTQYF	TGTGCCAGCAGCCTACTAGCGGGGTTCACAGATACGCAGTATTTT
-	TRBV28	TRBJ2-5	-	CASSFPPGETQYF	TGTGCCAGCAGTTTTCCCCCTGGGGAGACCCAGTACTTC
-	TRBV6-1	TRBJ1-1	-	CASSAYGGMNTEAFF	TGTGCCAGTAGTGCGTATGGGGGAATGAACACTGAAGCTTTCTTT
few	TRBV10-3	TRBJ2-7	TRBD1	CAISAQPGQGGYEQYF	TGTGCCATCAGTGCACAACCGGGACAGGGAGGCTACGAGCAGTACTTC
many	TRBV28	TRBJ1-2	-	CASSLLVGGYTF	TGTGCCAGCAGTTTGCTAGTCGGTGGCTACACCTTC
many	TRBV20-1	TRBJ2-2	-	CSAIVGGANGELFF	TGCAGTGCTATCGTGGGGGGCGCGAACGGGGAGCTGTTTTTT
many	TRBV19	TRBJ1-2	TRBD1	CASSFGQGDGYTF	TGTGCCAGTAGTTTCGGACAGGGTGATGGCTACACCTTC
many	TRBV7-8	TRBJ1-1	-	CASSLAGSRKVTEAFF	TGTGCCAGCAGCTTAGCGGGGTCAAGGAAAGTCACTGAAGCTTTCTTT
many	TRBV4-1	TRBJ2-1	-	CASSLRLYNEQFF	TGCGCCAGCAGCCTTAGACTCTACAATGAGCAGTTCTTC
many	TRBV5-4	TRBJ1-2	TRBD1	CASSSMGQGPYGYTF	TGTGCCAGCAGCTCGATGGGACAGGGACCTTATGGCTACACCTTC
many	TRBV15	TRBJ2-2	TRBD2	CATRGVRGSANTGELFF	TGTGCCACCAGGGGGGTGCGGGGGTCCGCGAACACCGGGGAGCTGTTTTTT
few	TRBV20-1	TRBJ2-3	TRBD2	CSASRSQRSGGATDTQYF	TGCAGTGCTAGTCGGTCACAAAGAAGCGGGGGGGCCACAGATACGCAGTATTTT
few	TRBV5-1	TRBJ2-1	TRBD1	CASRRDSPLSEQFF	TGCGCCAGCAGAAGGGACAGCCCCCTAAGTGAGCAGTTCTTC
-	TRBV18	TRBJ1-2	TRBD1	CASSYGTGNGYTF	TGTGCCAGCTCATACGGGACAGGGAATGGCTACACCTTC
many	TRBV15	TRBJ1-1	-	CATSRDLAGTEAFF	TGTGCCACCAGCAGAGATCTTGCTGGCACTGAAGCTTTCTTT
few	TRBV11-3	TRBJ2-3	-	CASSLGGGHITDTQYF	TGTGCCAGCAGCTTGGGGGGGGGCCATATCACAGATACGCAGTATTTT
many	TRBV6-2/TRBV6-3	TRBJ1-5	-	CASSYRTGFSNQPQHF	TGTGCCAGCAGTTACCGAACAGGGTTTAGCAATCAGCCCCAGCATTTT
many	TRBV12-3/TRBV12-4	TRBJ2-2	TRBD2	CASSPGGLANTGELFF	TGTGCCAGCAGCCCTGGGGGACTAGCGAACACCGGGGAGCTGTTTTTT
many	TRBV14	TRBJ1-3	-	CASSQVKGTGNTIYF	TGTGCCAGCAGCCAGGTAAAGGGCACTGGAAACACCATATATTTT
few	TRBV7-9	TRBJ1-1	-	CASSLGGDRTYTEAFF	TGTGCCAGCAGCTTAGGAGGTGACAGGACGTACACTGAAGCTTTCTTT
once	TRBV12-3/TRBV12-4	TRBJ1-2	-	CASSLDGLYGYTF	TGTGCCAGCAGTTTAGACGGCCTCTATGGCTACACCTTC
many	TRBV6-4	TRBJ2-3	-	CASSDSLGPGDTQYF	TGTGCCAGCAGTGACTCATTGGGGCCCGGGGATACGCAGTATTTT
-	TRBV20-1	TRBJ1-4	-	CSASSEEKLFF	TGCAGTGCAAGCTCGGAGGAAAAACTGTTTTTT
few	TRBV18	TRBJ1-1	-	CASSPPGPGGTEAFF	TGTGCCAGCTCACCACCGGGCCCCGGGGGCACTGAAGCTTTCTTT
-	TRBV10-3	TRBJ1-3	TRBD1	CAISGGGQERSGNTIYF	TGTGCCATCAGTGGTGGGGGACAGGAGAGATCTGGAAACACCATATATTTT
many	TRBV7-9	TRBJ1-2	TRBD1	CASSEKQGDYGYTF	TGTGCCAGCAGCGAGAAACAGGGGGACTATGGCTACACCTTC
many	TRBV5-1	TRBJ1-4	TRBD1	CASSPDRAAGKLFF	TGCGCCAGCAGCCCGGACAGGGCTGCGGGAAAACTGTTTTTT
many	TRBV7-2	TRBJ1-2	-	CASSTGNINYGYTF	TGTGCCAGCAGCACAGGGAATATTAACTATGGCTACACCTTC
-	TRBV14	TRBJ2-1	-	CASSQGGKRRGGEQFF	TGTGCCAGCAGCCAAGGAGGGAAAAGAAGGGGCGGTGAGCAGTTCTTC
few	TRBV6-6	TRBJ1-1	TRBD1	CATDQGDFAEAFF	TGTGCCACCGATCAGGGGGACTTCGCTGAAGCTTTCTTT
many	TRBV7-3	TRBJ2-1	TRBD2	CASSTTSGGAINEQFF	TGTGCCAGCAGCACGACTAGCGGGGGGGCGATTAATGAGCAGTTCTTC
many	TRBV5-5	TRBJ1-1	-	CASSLGGPEAFF	TGTGCCAGCAGCTTGGGAGGGCCTGAAGCTTTCTTT
once	TRBV9	TRBJ2-1	TRBD1	CASSVGLRQGRNEQFF	TGTGCCAGCAGCGTAGGCTTAAGACAGGGGAGGAATGAGCAGTTCTTC
once	TRBV9	TRBJ1-2	TRBD1	CASSVKDRGHGYTF	TGTGCCAGCAGCGTAAAGGACAGGGGGCACGGCTACACCTTC
few	TRBV7-3	TRBJ1-1	TRBD1	CASSPRTGGEAEAFF	TGTGCCAGCAGCCCCCGGACAGGGGGAGAAGCTGAAGCTTTCTTT
-	TRBV2	TRBJ1-5	TRBD1	CASETGDSNQPQHF	TGTGCCAGCGAGACAGGGGATAGCAATCAGCCCCAGCATTTT
many	TRBV12-3/TRBV12-4	TRBJ1-1	-	CASSLGRGNEAFF	TGTGCCAGCAGTTTAGGCAGGGGCAATGAAGCTTTCTTT